This entry lists 27 T cell receptor beta chains sequenced from one sample in a study of T cell repertoires in cytomegalovirus infection. MiXCR, run by TCRdb on the reads, gives a single entry per CDR3 protein. The table records hundreds of thousands of distinct CDR3 sequences, approximately 30% of them present only once. Sequenced: PBMCs. These receptors all come from a human donor in good health (CMV status not recorded). Some clones in this sample may be carry-over from other donors' samples.

There are a few counts of this clonotype. The gene calls are TRBV23-1 and TRBJ1-2; tentative D call: TRBD1 (6 bases). TRBV23-1 is reported as an ORF; its role is uncertain. This CDR3 has 15 residues. Trimming removed 2 bases at V and 5 bases at J, with 15 bases between. CDR3 sequence: CASSQGRRGLYGYTF. CDR3 nucleotides: TGCGCCAGCAGTCAAGGGCGCAGGGGCCTGTATGGCTACACCTTC.

A note on this clonotype: This may be a read error, as it is one base from a much larger clone. The chain links TRBV7-8 to TRBJ1-2; 8 positions agree with TRBD1. Germline V gene data show CDR1 as SGHVS and CDR2 as FQNEAQ. There are 16 residues in the CDR3. The CDR3 sequence is CASSTRRQGADYSYTF. CDR3 DNA sequence: TGTGCCAGCAGCACAAGACGGCAGGGGGCTGACTATAGCTACACCTTC.

The J gene is TRBJ2-3, the V gene TRBV20-1, with TRBD2 as a possible D gene (5 bases). The CDR3 has 15 amino acids. V gave up 1 base and J gave up 1 base, with 12 bases separating them. CDR1 DFQATT and CDR2 SNEGSKA come from the germline V gene (reference sequence). In DNA form, the CDR3 reads TGCAGTGCTAGAGTAAGAGGGATAGGCACAGATACGCAGTATTTT. It yields the protein CSARVRGIGTDTQYF.

The chain is built from TRBV19 and TRBJ2-7; maybe TRBD2 (6 bases). CDR1 LNHDA and CDR2 SQIVND come from the germline V gene (reference sequence). V was shortened by 5 bases and J by 6 bases, with 20 bases between the two germline ends. The CDR3 is 15 amino acids. The CDR3 sequence is CASSPYGGALGEQYF. CDR3 bases: TGTGCCAGTAGTCCCTACGGGGGAGCACTGGGCGAGCAGTACTTC.

In DNA, the CDR3 is TGCGCCAGCGGGACCAACGGGGGGGAGCAGTTCTTC. This gives the protein CASGTNGGEQFF. The V call is TRBV5-1, the J call TRBJ2-1; TRBD2 agrees at 7 bases. The CDR3 is 12 residues long. Germline assignment: CDR1 SGHRS and CDR2 YFSETQ. V trimming: 7 bases; J trimming: 10 bases; junction bases outside the gene matches: 8.

The rearrangement links TRBV6-2 or TRBV6-3 to TRBJ2-7; D gene ambiguous. Germline CDR1 is MNHEY and CDR2 is SVGEGT. The CDR3 has 13 amino acids. Trimming took 2 bases from V and 3 from J, leaving 8 bases between them. This chain's CDR3 is CASSYSRLYEQYF. CDR3 sequence (DNA): TGTGCCAGCAGTTACAGCCGGCTCTACGAGCAGTACTTC.

On this clonotype itself: Its ends do not fully match the called genes, so a read error is possible. This rearrangement joins TRBV6-1 to TRBJ1-5; D call uncertain. CDR3 length: 15 residues. The germline gives CDR1 MNHNS, CDR2 SASEGT. The CDR3 bases are TGTGCCAGAAGTGAAGGAGGGCGGAACAATCAGCCCCAGCATTTT. It yields the protein CARSEGGRNNQPQHF.

There are a few counts of this clonotype. The chain recombines TRBV29-1 with TRBJ1-1; TRBD1 aligns across 10 bases. The CDR3 runs 15 residues. With 4 bases clipped from V and 3 bases from J, the junction kept 8 bases outside the gene matches. Germline CDR1 and CDR2: SQVTM and ANQGSEA. The DNA of the CDR3 is TGCAGCGTTGGGGGACTGGGGACAGGGGACACTGAAGCTTTCTTT. The encoded protein is CSVGGLGTGDTEAFF.

This clonotype was recorded at least ten times. The chain joins TRBV6-2 or TRBV6-3 to TRBJ1-1; D is unresolved. The germline V and J ends were trimmed by 6 bases and 4 bases, with 9 bases remaining between them. The CDR3 consists of 12 residues. Germline CDR1 and CDR2: MNHEY and SVGEGT. The CDR3 loop reads CASSYLGTEAFF. CDR3 nucleotides: TGTGCCAGCAGCTATCTCGGCACTGAAGCTTTCTTT.

The chain is built from TRBV7-3 and TRBJ2-1; D may be TRBD1 or TRBD2 (5 bases each). The V gene lost 1 base and the J gene lost 11 bases, with 12 bases spanning the gap. CDR3 size: 13 residues. Germline assignment: CDR1 SGHTA and CDR2 FQGTGA. The CDR3 DNA sequence: TGTGCCAGCAGCTTAAGGTACCGGGACCAGCAGTTCTTC. This translates into CASSLRYRDQQFF.

This clonotype occurred many times. The rearrangement uses TRBV7-2 and TRBJ2-5; 11 bases agree with TRBD2. The germline V gene encodes CDR1 SGHTA and CDR2 FQGNSA. This CDR3 has 16 amino acids. The ends lost 3 bases at V and 1 base at J; junction bases unmatched: 4. CDR3 residues: CASSFVAGGPQETQYF. In nucleotides, the CDR3 is TGTGCCAGCAGCTTTGTAGCGGGGGGGCCCCAAGAGACCCAGTACTTC.

This clonotype was counted a few times. V gene TRBV6-2 or TRBV6-3 combines with J gene TRBJ2-4; D may be TRBD1 (6 bases). CDR1 and CDR2 (germline): MNHEY, SVGEGT. The CDR3 loop spans 17 amino acids. Deletions cut 6 bases from V and 1 base from J, with 19 bases between. This chain's CDR3 is CASSSPHRTGAKNIQYF. CDR3 in DNA: TGTGCCAGCAGCAGTCCGCATAGAACAGGGGCCAAAAACATTCAGTACTTC.

This clonotype was seen more than once but under ten times. V gene TRBV6-2 or TRBV6-3 combines with J gene TRBJ2-7; the match to TRBD1 covers 9 bases. Germline CDR1 is MNHEY and CDR2 is SVGEGT. This CDR3 comprises 14 residues. V dropped 4 bases and J dropped 4; count of bases not matched to a gene: 5. The CDR3 nucleotides are TGTGCCAGCAGTTGGGGGACAGGGAGGTACGAGCAGTACTTC. Its protein product is CASSWGTGRYEQYF.

This clonotype occurred many times. V is TRBV12-3 or TRBV12-4 and J is TRBJ2-1; a possible D gene is TRBD2 (6 bases). The CDR3 has 17 residues. V lost 3 bases, J lost 5 bases, and 20 bases lay in between. The CDR3 loop is CASSFPLLASTDNEQFF. The CDR3 DNA is TGTGCCAGCAGTTTCCCCCTACTAGCTTCTACGGACAATGAGCAGTTCTTC.

Only one count was recorded for this clonotype. J is TRBJ2-5 and V is TRBV20-1; a weak D match, TRBD2 (6 bases). Trimming stripped 6 bases from V and 3 bases from J, with 14 bases between. Per germline, CDR1 DFQATT and CDR2 SNEGSKA (reference sequence). This CDR3 is 13 amino acids long. The CDR3 DNA is TGCAGTGCCGGGACCGTAGCGGAAGAGACCCAGTACTTC. Its translation is CSAGTVAEETQYF.

This chain joins TRBV6-5 and TRBJ1-1, with a weak D call TRBD1 (5 bases). The CDR3 covers 14 residues. The V end was cut by 2 bases, the J end by 1 base, with 8 bases between. CDR1 is MNHEY, CDR2 SVGAGI, per germline. The CDR3 sequence is CASSYLRANTEAFF. CDR3 coding DNA: TGTGCCAGCAGTTACCTCAGGGCGAACACTGAAGCTTTCTTT.

The chain carries TRBV28 and TRBJ2-7, with 8 bases matching TRBD1. The germline V gene has CDR1 MDHEN and CDR2 SYDVKM. The CDR3 sequence is 15 residues long. The J segment lost 5 bases and the V segment lost 2 bases, leaving 8 bases of the junction unmatched. CDR3 bases: TGTGCCAGCAGTTTAACACCGGGACAGGTCAACGAGCAGTACTTC. Encoded protein: CASSLTPGQVNEQYF.

The chain uses TRBV27 and TRBJ1-1; TRBD1 matches 7 bases. Germline V lookup: CDR1 MNHEY, CDR2 SMNVEV (reference sequence). V lost 7 bases and J lost 7; bases outside the gene matches: 9. The CDR3 has 13 amino acids. The CDR3 region has the DNA TGTGCCAGCAAGTCAGGGGGGGTAAGTGAAGCTTTCTTT. Amino acid sequence: CASKSGGVSEAFF.

As to this clonotype: A read error may be the cause here, since a much bigger clone is one base away. The chain joins TRBV7-6 to TRBJ1-5, with D perhaps TRBD1 (5 bases). Germline V gives CDR1 SGHVS, CDR2 FNYEAQ. Trimming left V 3 bases short and J 3 bases short, with 6 bases between. The CDR3 spans 13 residues. The CDR3 region is CASSLDTNQPQHF. CDR3 DNA sequence: TGTGCCAGCAGCTTGGACACCAATCAGCCCCAGCATTTT.

This clonotype has a count of ten or more. The V and J genes are TRBV12-3 or TRBV12-4 and TRBJ2-2; TRBD2 agrees at 7 bases. Losses at the gene ends were 1 base for V and 2 bases for J; bases not matched to a gene: 4. This CDR3 comprises 16 residues. CDR3 loop: CASSLGSGVNTGELFF. The CDR3 DNA reads TGTGCCAGCAGTTTAGGAAGCGGGGTTAACACCGGGGAGCTGTTTTTT.

A few counts support this clonotype. The chain carries TRBV10-3 and TRBJ1-1, with D perhaps TRBD1 (6 bases). The ends were cut back, 3 bases at V and 0 bases at J, with 8 bases in the middle. This CDR3 contains 14 residues. Germline V gives CDR1 ENHRY, CDR2 SYGVKD. The CDR3 loop reads CAISERTVNTEAFF. In DNA, the CDR3 is TGTGCCATCAGTGAAAGGACAGTGAACACTGAAGCTTTCTTT.

CDR3 DNA sequence: TGCGCCAGCAGTCAATGGGCAGGGATTCCCTACGAGCAGTACTTC. This gives the protein CASSQWAGIPYEQYF. J is TRBJ2-7 and V is TRBV23-1, with a tentative D call TRBD1 (5 bases). TRBV23-1 is an ORF, and what it does is uncertain. The CDR3 contains 15 residues. V was shortened by 1 base and J by 2 bases, with 12 bases between the two germline ends.

There are a few counts of this clonotype. The rearrangement uses TRBV5-6 and TRBJ1-2; tentative D call: TRBD1 (6 bases). Germline V lookup: CDR1 SGHDT, CDR2 YYEEEE. The V end lost 5 bases, the J end lost 4 bases, and 15 bases lay between the germline ends. The CDR3 is 14 amino acids. This CDR3 reads CASRRPGQLYGYTF. The CDR3 DNA sequence: TGTGCCAGCAGACGACCGGGACAACTCTATGGCTACACCTTC.

The rearrangement joins TRBV6-5 to TRBJ2-7; a possible D gene is TRBD2 (5 bases). Trimming left V 6 bases short and J 3 bases short, with 18 bases between. This CDR3 region has 15 residues. Germline loops: CDR1 MNHEY, CDR2 SVGAGI. The CDR3 DNA reads TGTGCCAGCAGCGCTAAAGGACTTCTAAGCTACGAGCAGTACTTC. Translated: CASSAKGLLSYEQYF.

This clonotype was counted ten times or more. The V and J genes are TRBV11-3 and TRBJ1-3; 10 bases match TRBD1. Germline CDR1 is SGHNT and CDR2 is YENEEA. This CDR3 spans 15 amino acids. The trim removed 5 bases at V and 2 bases at J, leaving 3 bases unmatched. CDR3 in amino acids: CASSPGQGPGNTIYF. In nucleotides, the CDR3 is TGTGCCAGCAGCCCGGGACAGGGGCCTGGAAACACCATATATTTT.

A remark on this clonotype: The germline gene is not matched at one end of the junction; a read error may be the cause. V usage is TRBV7-9 and J usage is TRBJ1-3; D not resolved. The CDR3 runs to 14 residues. Germline CDR1 and CDR2: SEHNR and FQNEAQ (reference sequence). DNA for the CDR3: TGTGCCAGCATCTTAGTGAACACTGGAAACACCATATATTTT. Protein sequence: CASILVNTGNTIYF.

The CDR3 reads CASSMDNEQFF. The CDR3 DNA follows: TGTGCCAGCAGCATGGACAATGAGCAGTTCTTC. The gene calls are TRBV2 and TRBJ2-1; D is unresolved. V gave up 6 bases and J gave up 5 bases, with 5 bases separating them. The CDR3 contains 11 residues. Per germline, CDR1 SNHLY and CDR2 FYNNEI.